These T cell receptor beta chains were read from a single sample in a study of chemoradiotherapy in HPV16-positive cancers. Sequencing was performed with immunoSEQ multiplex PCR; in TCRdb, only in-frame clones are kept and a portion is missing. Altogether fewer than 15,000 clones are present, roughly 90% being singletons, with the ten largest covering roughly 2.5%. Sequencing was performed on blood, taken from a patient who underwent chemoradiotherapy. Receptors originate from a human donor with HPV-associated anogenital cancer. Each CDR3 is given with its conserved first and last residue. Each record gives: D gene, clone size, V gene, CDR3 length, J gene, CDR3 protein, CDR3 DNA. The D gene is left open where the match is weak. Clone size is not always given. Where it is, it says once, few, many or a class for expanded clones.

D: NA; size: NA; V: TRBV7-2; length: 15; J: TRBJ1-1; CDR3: CASSPGVGLSTEAFF; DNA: TGTGCCAGCAGCCCGGGAGTGGGGCTTAGCACTGAAGCTTTCTTT
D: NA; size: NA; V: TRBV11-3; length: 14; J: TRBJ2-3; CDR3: CASSLLASTDTQYF; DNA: TGTGCCAGCAGCTTACTAGCGAGCACAGATACGCAGTATTTT
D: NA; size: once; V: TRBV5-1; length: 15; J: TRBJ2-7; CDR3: CASSLEGGSSYEQYF; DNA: TGCGCCAGCAGCTTGGAAGGGGGGAGCTCCTACGAGCAGTACTTC
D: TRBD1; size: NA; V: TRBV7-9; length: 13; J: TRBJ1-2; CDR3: CASSSGTAYGYTF; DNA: TGTGCCAGCAGCTCCGGGACAGCCTATGGCTACACCTTC
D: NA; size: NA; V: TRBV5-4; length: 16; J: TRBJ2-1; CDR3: CASSLGGNTGVNEQFF; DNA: TGTGCCAGCAGCTTGGGCGGGAACACAGGGGTTAATGAGCAGTTCTTC
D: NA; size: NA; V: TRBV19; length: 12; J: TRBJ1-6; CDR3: CASQNVNSPLHF; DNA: TGTGCCAGTCAAAACGTAAATTCACCCCTCCACTTT
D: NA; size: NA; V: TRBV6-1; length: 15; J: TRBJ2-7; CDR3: CASSETTGYPYEQYF; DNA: TGTGCCAGCAGTGAAACCACAGGGTACCCCTACGAGCAGTACTTC
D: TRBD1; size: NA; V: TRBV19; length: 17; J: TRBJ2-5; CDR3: CASSIKVTGGIQETQYF; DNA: TGTGCCAGTAGTATAAAGGTAACAGGGGGCATCCAAGAGACCCAGTACTTC
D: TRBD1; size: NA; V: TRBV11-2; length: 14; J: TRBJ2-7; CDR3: CASRRQGATYEQYF; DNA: TGTGCCAGCCGGCGACAGGGGGCGACCTACGAGCAGTACTTC
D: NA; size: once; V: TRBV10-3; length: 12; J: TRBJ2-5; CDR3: CAISEKGETQYF; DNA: TGTGCCATCAGTGAAAAGGGCGAGACCCAGTACTTC
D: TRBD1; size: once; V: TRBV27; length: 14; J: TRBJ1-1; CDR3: CASKPGQLNTEAFF; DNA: TGTGCCAGCAAACCGGGACAGTTGAACACTGAAGCTTTCTTT
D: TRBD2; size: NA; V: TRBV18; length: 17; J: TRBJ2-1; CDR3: CASSLYHATSRYNEQFF; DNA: TGTGCCAGCTCCCTTTACCACGCGACTAGCCGGTACAATGAGCAGTTCTTC
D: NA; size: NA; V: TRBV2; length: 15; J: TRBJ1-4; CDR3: CASSEGWGPNEKLFF; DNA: TGTGCCAGCAGTGAAGGATGGGGACCTAATGAAAAACTGTTTTTT
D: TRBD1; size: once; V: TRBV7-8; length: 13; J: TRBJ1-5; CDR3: CASSHDRGQPQHF; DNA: TGTGCCAGCAGCCATGACAGGGGGCAGCCCCAGCATTTT
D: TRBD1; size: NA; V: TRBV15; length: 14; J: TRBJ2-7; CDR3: CATRRERQGYEQYF; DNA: TGTGCCACCAGGAGAGAGAGACAGGGTTACGAGCAGTACTTC
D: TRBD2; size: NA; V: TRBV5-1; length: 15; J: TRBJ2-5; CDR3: CASSYQRGGRETQYF; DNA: TGCGCCAGCAGCTACCAGCGGGGGGGTCGAGAGACCCAGTACTTC
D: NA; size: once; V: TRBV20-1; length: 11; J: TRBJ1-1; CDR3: CSASRGTEAFF; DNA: TGCAGTGCTAGTCGGGGTACCGAAGCTTTCTTT
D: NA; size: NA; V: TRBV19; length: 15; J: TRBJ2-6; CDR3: CASSIEVSGANVLTF; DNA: TGTGCCAGTAGTATAGAGGTTTCCGGGGCCAACGTCCTGACTTTC
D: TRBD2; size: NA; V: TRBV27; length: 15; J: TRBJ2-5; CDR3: CASSFWRGYQETQYF; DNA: TGTGCCAGCAGTTTCTGGCGGGGGTACCAAGAGACCCAGTACTTC
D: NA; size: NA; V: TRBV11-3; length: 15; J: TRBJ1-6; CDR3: CASSLGVSYNSPLHF; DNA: TGTGCCAGCAGCTTAGGAGTCTCCTATAATTCACCCCTCCACTTT
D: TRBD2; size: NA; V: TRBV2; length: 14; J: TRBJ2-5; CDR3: CASTNPAGSETQYF; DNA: TGTGCCAGCACCAATCCAGCGGGGAGTGAGACCCAGTACTTC
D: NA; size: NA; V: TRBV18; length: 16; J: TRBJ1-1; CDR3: CASSPQRTRRNTEAFF; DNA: TGTGCCAGCTCACCACAACGGACTAGGAGGAACACTGAAGCTTTCTTT